Listed below are T cell receptor beta chains from one sample, sequenced in a study of blood T cell repertoires in COVID-19. The data were produced by immunoSEQ multiplex PCR, yet TCRdb's version contains in-frame clones alone and is incomplete. The sample shows under 200,000 clones, approximately 80% of them seen only once. The source material was PBMCs or T cells enriched from blood (not recorded which). These receptors came from a woman aged 55-75 years who had recovered from COVID-19. CDR3s include the opening cysteine and the closing phenylalanine or tryptophan. Fields, in order: clone size, D gene, J gene, V gene, CDR3 protein, CDR3 DNA. D genes are given only for firm matches. Not every row has a clone size; where given, it reads once, few, many or a size class.

- - TRBJ1-4 TRBV11-2 CASSLTGEKLFF TGTGCCAGCAGCTTAACGGGGGAAAAACTGTTTTTT
- - TRBJ1-6 TRBV2 CASRADTFYNSPLHF TGTGCCAGCAGGGCGGACACATTCTATAATTCACCCCTCCACTTT
- TRBD2 TRBJ2-4 TRBV3-1/TRBV3-2 CASSQWEGYKNIQYF TGTGCCAGCAGCCAATGGGAGGGTTACAAAAACATTCAGTACTTC
once - TRBJ1-2 TRBV6-1 CASSEGRVFYGYTF TGTGCCAGCAGTGAAGGCAGGGTATTCTATGGCTACACCTTC
- TRBD1 TRBJ1-5 TRBV5-1 CASSLSGGGQPQHF TGCGCCAGCAGCTTGTCAGGGGGCGGTCAGCCCCAGCATTTT
- - TRBJ1-6 TRBV4-1 CASSRLTGNSPLHF TGCGCCAGCAGCCGCCTAACAGGGAATTCACCCCTCCACTTT
- TRBD1 TRBJ1-6 TRBV5-4 CASSDPRDRAGNSPLHF TGTGCCAGCAGCGACCCCCGGGACAGGGCGGGTAATTCACCCCTCCACTTT
- - TRBJ1-2 TRBV3-1/TRBV3-2 CASSQVWGSLNYGYTF TGTGCCAGCAGCCAAGTTTGGGGCTCCCTTAACTATGGCTACACCTTC
- - TRBJ1-5 TRBV27 CASRRSNSNQPQHF TGTGCCAGCAGGCGTTCGAATAGCAATCAGCCCCAGCATTTT
- - TRBJ2-1 TRBV28 CASTDGSGRVGNEQFF TGTGCCAGCACCGACGGTAGCGGCCGGGTCGGCAATGAGCAGTTCTTC
once TRBD2 TRBJ2-5 TRBV30 CAWRGGLGETQYF TGTGCCTGGAGGGGGGGACTAGGGGAGACCCAGTACTTC
- TRBD1 TRBJ1-3 TRBV5-5 CASRQGAASGNTIYF TGTGCCAGCAGACAGGGGGCCGCCTCTGGAAACACCATATATTTT
- TRBD2 TRBJ2-3 TRBV7-3 CASSLFGGGGDTQYF TGTGCCAGCAGCCTTTTTGGCGGGGGGGGAGATACGCAGTATTTT
- - TRBJ2-3 TRBV7-9 CASSRNRDSHTQYF TGTGCCAGCAGCCGAAACCGGGACTCACATACGCAGTATTTT
- TRBD2 TRBJ2-1 TRBV18 CASSITSGRVSYNEQFF TGTGCCAGCTCTATTACTAGCGGGAGGGTCTCCTACAATGAGCAGTTCTTC
once TRBD1 TRBJ1-2 TRBV9 CASSVDGTGYGYTF TGTGCCAGCAGCGTAGATGGGACAGGGTACGGCTACACCTTC
- - TRBJ1-5 TRBV4-1 CASSQTGGGAQPQHF TGCGCCAGCAGCCAGACCGGTGGGGGGGCTCAGCCCCAGCATTTT
once - TRBJ2-5 TRBV18 CASSQGEGTQYF TGTGCCAGCTCACAGGGAGAGGGGACCCAGTACTTC
- TRBD1 TRBJ1-4 TRBV5-1 CASSSTGGSTNEKLFF TGCGCCAGCAGCTCGACAGGGGGATCCACTAATGAAAAACTGTTTTTT
- - TRBJ2-3 TRBV7-2 CASSLGAFTDTQYF TGTGCCAGCAGCTTAGGCGCCTTCACAGATACGCAGTATTTT
- TRBD2 TRBJ2-7 TRBV7-9 CASRAGTSGYEQYF TGTGCCAGCAGGGCCGGGACTAGCGGATACGAGCAGTACTTC
- - TRBJ1-1 TRBV6-5 CASSSKRNTEAFF TGTGCCAGCAGTTCTAAAAGGAACACTGAAGCTTTCTTT
- - TRBJ1-5 TRBV29-1 CSFGGQPQHF TGCAGCTTCGGAGGTCAGCCCCAGCATTTT
once - TRBJ1-1 TRBV24-1 CATQGNTEAFF TGTGCCACACAGGGGAACACTGAAGCTTTCTTT
- - TRBJ2-1 TRBV2 CASSPGNEQFF TGTGCCAGCAGTCCAGGAAATGAGCAGTTCTTC
- TRBD1 TRBJ1-1 TRBV18 CASSPRTGGWGTEAFF TGTGCCAGCTCACCAAGGACAGGGGGCTGGGGGACTGAAGCTTTCTTT
- - TRBJ1-2 TRBV25-1 CASSPQGYTF TGTGCCAGCAGCCCCCAAGGCTACACCTTC
- - TRBJ1-5 TRBV2 CASRGNLGHQPQHF TGTGCCAGCAGGGGCAACCTGGGCCATCAGCCCCAGCATTTT
- - TRBJ1-5 TRBV28 CASSLFWGLKGNQPQHF TGTGCCAGCAGTTTATTCTGGGGGCTTAAGGGCAATCAGCCCCAGCATTTT
- - TRBJ1-2 TRBV2 CATSGGYGYTF TGTGCCACCTCCGGGGGTTATGGCTACACCTTC
- - TRBJ1-4 TRBV5-1 CASSFGRGTNEKLFF TGCGCCAGCAGCTTCGGTCGGGGGACTAATGAAAAACTGTTTTTT
- TRBD1 TRBJ1-2 TRBV5-6 CASSLVGTGRRGGGYTF TGTGCCAGCAGCTTGGTCGGGACAGGGAGGCGAGGTGGTGGCTACACCTTC
- TRBD1 TRBJ2-1 TRBV6-4 CASSTGQGGRQFF TGTGCCAGCAGTACCGGACAGGGCGGCCGGCAGTTCTTC
- - TRBJ1-5 TRBV7-2 CASSYYSNQPQHF TGTGCCAGCAGCTATTATAGCAATCAGCCCCAGCATTTT
- - TRBJ1-5 TRBV30 CAWSVRGAQPQHF TGTGCCTGGAGTGTAAGGGGCGCTCAGCCCCAGCATTTT
- - TRBJ1-4 TRBV5-1 CASSLAGQGYEKLFF TGCGCCAGCAGCTTGGCCGGGCAGGGTTACGAAAAACTGTTTTTT
- TRBD1 TRBJ1-6 TRBV5-5 CASSPARTGGNSPLHF TGTGCCAGCAGCCCGGCGAGGACAGGGGGCAATTCACCCCTCCACTTT
- - TRBJ1-1 TRBV5-1 CASSLGQTTDTEAFF TGCGCCAGCAGCTTAGGACAGACGACGGACACTGAAGCTTTCTTT
- - TRBJ2-3 TRBV5-1 CASSLAGRESTDTQYF TGCGCCAGCAGCTTGGCCGGACGGGAGAGCACAGATACGCAGTATTTT
- TRBD1 TRBJ1-4 TRBV5-4 CASSFFGQGGEKLFF TGTGCCAGCAGCTTTTTTGGACAGGGAGGGGAAAAACTGTTTTTT
- - TRBJ1-5 TRBV2 CASTPQGGNQPQHF TGTGCCAGCACCCCACAGGGTGGCAATCAGCCCCAGCATTTT
few TRBD1 TRBJ2-1 TRBV24-1 CATSDPTGGSYNEQFF TGTGCCACCAGTGACCCGACAGGGGGCTCCTACAATGAGCAGTTCTTC
- TRBD1 TRBJ2-7 TRBV2 CASKGGQGALFREQYF TGTGCCAGCAAGGGGGGACAGGGGGCTTTATTTCGGGAGCAGTACTTC
- - TRBJ1-3 TRBV19 CASTPLREIDTIYF TGTGCCAGTACACCCCTCCGGGAAATCGACACCATATATTTT
- TRBD1 TRBJ2-1 TRBV5-1 CASRDGTGDFVF TGCGCCAGCAGAGACGGGACAGGGGATTTTGTCTTC
once - TRBJ1-2 TRBV10-3 CAISEAGRNYGYTF TGTGCCATCAGTGAGGCGGGGAGGAACTATGGCTACACCTTC
once - TRBJ1-1 TRBV18 CASSPGLGGNTEAFF TGTGCCAGCTCACCAGGGCTTGGAGGGAACACTGAAGCTTTCTTT
- - TRBJ2-7 TRBV19 CASSTLETVGQAKPHF TGTGCCAGTAGTACCCTCGAAACGGTGGGGCAGGCCAAACCTCACTTC
once - TRBJ2-7 TRBV2 CASTQGGYEQYF TGTGCCAGCACGCAGGGCGGCTACGAGCAGTACTTC
- - TRBJ1-2 TRBV10-2 CASSGAQGGGRNYGYTF TGCGCCAGCAGTGGCGCTCAAGGGGGGGGGCGAAACTATGGCTACACCTTC